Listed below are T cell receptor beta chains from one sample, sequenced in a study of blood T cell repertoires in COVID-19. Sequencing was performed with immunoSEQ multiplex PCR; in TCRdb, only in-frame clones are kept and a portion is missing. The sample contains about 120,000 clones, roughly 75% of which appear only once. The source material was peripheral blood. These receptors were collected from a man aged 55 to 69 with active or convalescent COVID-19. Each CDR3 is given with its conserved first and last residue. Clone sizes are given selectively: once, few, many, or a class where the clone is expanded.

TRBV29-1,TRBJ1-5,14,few,CSVGGTSSDQPQHF
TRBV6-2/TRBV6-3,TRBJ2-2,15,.,CASSMPRDSTGELFF
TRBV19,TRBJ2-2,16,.,CASSIDTGGGFGELFF
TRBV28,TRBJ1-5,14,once,CASSHEDRNQPQHF
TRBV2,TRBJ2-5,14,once,CASRGRAGSGTQYF
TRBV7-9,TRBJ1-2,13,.,CASSSTRFLGYTF
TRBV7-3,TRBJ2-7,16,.,CASSLVTSGSYSEQYF
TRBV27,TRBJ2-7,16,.,CASSPSTGPHPYEQYF
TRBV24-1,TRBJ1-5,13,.,CATSDGTNQPQHF
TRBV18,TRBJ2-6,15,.,CASSPILSGANVLTF
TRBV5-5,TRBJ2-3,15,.,CASNQDQGWADTQYF
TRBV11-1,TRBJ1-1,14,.,CASSLRDFNPEAFF
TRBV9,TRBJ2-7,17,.,CASSVEFLNTGDYEQYF
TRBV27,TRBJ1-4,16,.,CASSSRRQATNEKLFF
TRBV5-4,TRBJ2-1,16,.,CASTLKLGLAGNEQFF
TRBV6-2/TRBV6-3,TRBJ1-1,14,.,CASSYWQENTEAFF
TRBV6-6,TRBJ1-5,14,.,CASRDTAKNQPQHF
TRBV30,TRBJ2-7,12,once,CAWSASRGEQYF
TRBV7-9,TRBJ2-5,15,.,CASAPGISGDETQYF
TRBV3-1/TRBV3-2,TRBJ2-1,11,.,CASGAGNEQFF
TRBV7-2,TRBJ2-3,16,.,CASSSASSGSTDTQYF
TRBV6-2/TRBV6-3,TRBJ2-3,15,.,CASSYSSGSRDTQYF
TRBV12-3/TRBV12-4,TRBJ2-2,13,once,CASSLGPLGELFF
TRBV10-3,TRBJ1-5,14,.,CAIRPSGGDQPQHF
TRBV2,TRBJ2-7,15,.,CASSGLLAGAYEQYF
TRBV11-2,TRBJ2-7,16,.,CASSLDFIRGPHEQYF
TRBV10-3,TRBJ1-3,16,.,CAISVRGGGDGNTIYF
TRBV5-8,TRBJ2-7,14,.,CASSLEHVKYEQYF
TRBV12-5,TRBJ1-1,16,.,CASGLDRQGAITEAFF
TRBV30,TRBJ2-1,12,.,CAVLLGWNEQFF
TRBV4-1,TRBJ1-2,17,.,CASSREDGLGGNYGYTF
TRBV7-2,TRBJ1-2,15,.,CASSPYSLGAYGYTF
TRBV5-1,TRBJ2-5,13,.,CASSRGYSETQYF
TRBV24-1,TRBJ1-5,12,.,CATGQGDQPQHF
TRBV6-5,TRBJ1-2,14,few,CASSYGGTEDGYTF
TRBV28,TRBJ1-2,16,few,CASSRLGLSGAYGYTF
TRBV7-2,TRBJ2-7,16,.,CASSLSAGTSSYEQYF
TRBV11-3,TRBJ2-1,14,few,CASSVIAGDSEQFF
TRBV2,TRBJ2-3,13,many,CASSRAALDTQYF
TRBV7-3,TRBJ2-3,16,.,CASSLIPGTGGDTQYF
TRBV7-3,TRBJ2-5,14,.,CASSPQGGRETQYF
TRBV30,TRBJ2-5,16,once,CAWSVGIRGSQETQYF
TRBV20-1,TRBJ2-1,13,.,CSASSGRRGEQFF
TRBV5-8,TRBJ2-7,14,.,CASSLEQGGYEQYF